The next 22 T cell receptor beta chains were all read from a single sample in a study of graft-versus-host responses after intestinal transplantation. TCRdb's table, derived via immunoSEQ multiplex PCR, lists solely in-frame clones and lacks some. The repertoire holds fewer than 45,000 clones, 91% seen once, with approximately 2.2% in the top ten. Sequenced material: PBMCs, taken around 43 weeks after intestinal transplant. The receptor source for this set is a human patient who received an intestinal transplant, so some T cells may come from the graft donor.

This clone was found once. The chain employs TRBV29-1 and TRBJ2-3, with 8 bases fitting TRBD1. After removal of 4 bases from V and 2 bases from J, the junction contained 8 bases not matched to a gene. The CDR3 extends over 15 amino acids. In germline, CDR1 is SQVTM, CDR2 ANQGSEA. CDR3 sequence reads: CSVAGYRGDTDTQYF. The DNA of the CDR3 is TGCAGCGTTGCAGGGTACAGGGGGGACACAGATACGCAGTATTTT.

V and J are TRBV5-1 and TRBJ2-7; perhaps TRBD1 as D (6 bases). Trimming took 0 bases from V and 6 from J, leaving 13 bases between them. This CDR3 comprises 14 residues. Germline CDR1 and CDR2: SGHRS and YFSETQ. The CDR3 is CASSLGRVGGEQYF. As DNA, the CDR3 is TGCGCCAGCAGCTTGGGCAGGGTAGGGGGCGAGCAGTACTTC. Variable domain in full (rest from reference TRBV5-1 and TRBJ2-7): KAGVTQTPRYLIKTRGQQVTLSCSPISGHRSVSWYQQTPGQGLQFLFEYFSETQRNKGNFPGRFSGRQFSNSRSEMNVSTLELGDSALYLCASSLGRVGGEQYFGPGTRLTVT.

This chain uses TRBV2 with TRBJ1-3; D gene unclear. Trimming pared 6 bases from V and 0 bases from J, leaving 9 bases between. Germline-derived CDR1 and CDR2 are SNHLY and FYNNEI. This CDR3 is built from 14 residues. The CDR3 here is CASRRFSSGNTIYF. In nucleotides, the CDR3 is TGTGCCAGCAGGCGGTTTAGCTCTGGAAACACCATATATTTT.

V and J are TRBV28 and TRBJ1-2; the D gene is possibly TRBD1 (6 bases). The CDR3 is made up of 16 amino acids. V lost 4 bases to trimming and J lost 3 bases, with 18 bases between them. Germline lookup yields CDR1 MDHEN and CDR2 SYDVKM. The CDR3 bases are TGTGCCAGCAGTTGGTCACGGACAGCCCATTACTATGGCTACACCTTC. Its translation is CASSWSRTAHYYGYTF.

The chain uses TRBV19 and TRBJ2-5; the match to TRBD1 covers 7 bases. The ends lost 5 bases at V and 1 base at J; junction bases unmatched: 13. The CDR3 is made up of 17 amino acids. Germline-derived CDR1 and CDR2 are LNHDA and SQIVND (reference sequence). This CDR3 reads CASSSIYEDRAQETQYF. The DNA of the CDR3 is TGTGCCAGTAGTTCCATTTACGAAGACAGGGCCCAAGAGACCCAGTACTTC.

DNA of the CDR3: TGTGCCAGCAGCTTAAATGTCTGGGGCACTGAAGCTTTCTTT. Residues: CASSLNVWGTEAFF. The V gene is TRBV7-3, the J gene TRBJ1-1, with unresolved D. This CDR3 spans 14 amino acids. The germline V gene encodes CDR1 SGHTA and CDR2 FQGTGA. Between the trimmed V and J ends, which lost 1 base and 4 bases, there was a span of 10 bases.

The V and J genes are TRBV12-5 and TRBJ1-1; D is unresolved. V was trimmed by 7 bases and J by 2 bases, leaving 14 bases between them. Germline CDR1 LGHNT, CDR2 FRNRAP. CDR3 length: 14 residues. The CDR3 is CASAPGQVNTEAFF. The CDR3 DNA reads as TGTGCTAGTGCCCCCGGGCAAGTCAACACTGAAGCTTTCTTT.

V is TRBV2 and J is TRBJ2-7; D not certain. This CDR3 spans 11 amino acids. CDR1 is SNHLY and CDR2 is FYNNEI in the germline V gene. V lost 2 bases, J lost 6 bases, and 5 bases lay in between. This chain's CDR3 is CASSERVEQYF. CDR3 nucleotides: TGTGCCAGCAGTGAAAGGGTCGAGCAGTACTTC. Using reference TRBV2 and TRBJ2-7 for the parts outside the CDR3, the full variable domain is EPEVTQTPSHQVTQMGQEVILRCVPISNHLYFYWYRQILGQKVEFLVSFYNNEISEKSEIFDDQFSVERPDGSNFTLKIRSTKLEDSAMYFCASSERVEQYFGPGTRLTVT.

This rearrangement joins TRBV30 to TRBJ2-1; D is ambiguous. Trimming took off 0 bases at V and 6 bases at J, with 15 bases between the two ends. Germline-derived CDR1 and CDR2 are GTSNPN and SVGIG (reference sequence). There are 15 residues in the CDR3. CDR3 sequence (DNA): TGTGCCTGGAGTGTAACGGCTGGGAATCTCAATGAGCAGTTCTTC. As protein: CAWSVTAGNLNEQFF.

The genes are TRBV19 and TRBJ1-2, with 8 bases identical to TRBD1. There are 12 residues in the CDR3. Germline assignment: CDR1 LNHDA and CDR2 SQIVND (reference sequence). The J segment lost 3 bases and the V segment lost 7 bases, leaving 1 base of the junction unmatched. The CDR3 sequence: CASKDRDYGYTF. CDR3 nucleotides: TGTGCCAGTAAGGACAGGGACTATGGCTACACCTTC.

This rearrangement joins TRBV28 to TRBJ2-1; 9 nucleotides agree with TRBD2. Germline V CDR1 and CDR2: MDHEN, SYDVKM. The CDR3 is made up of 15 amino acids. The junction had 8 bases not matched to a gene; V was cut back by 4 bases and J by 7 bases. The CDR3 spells CASSSAGGPLNEQFF. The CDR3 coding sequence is TGTGCCAGCAGTTCGGCGGGAGGGCCTCTGAATGAGCAGTTCTTC.

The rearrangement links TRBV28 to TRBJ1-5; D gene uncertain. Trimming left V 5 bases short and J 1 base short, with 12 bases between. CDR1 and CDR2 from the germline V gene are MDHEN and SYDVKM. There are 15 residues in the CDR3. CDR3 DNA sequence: TGTGCCAGCAGTGCAACCCTTGGAAGCAATCAGCCCCAGCATTTT. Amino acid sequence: CASSATLGSNQPQHF. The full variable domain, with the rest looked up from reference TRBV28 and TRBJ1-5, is DVKVTQSSRYLVKRTGEKVFLECVQDMDHENMFWYRQDPGLGLRLIYFSYDVKMKEKGDIPEGYSVSREKKERFSLILESASTNQTSMYLCASSATLGSNQPQHFGDGTRLSIL.

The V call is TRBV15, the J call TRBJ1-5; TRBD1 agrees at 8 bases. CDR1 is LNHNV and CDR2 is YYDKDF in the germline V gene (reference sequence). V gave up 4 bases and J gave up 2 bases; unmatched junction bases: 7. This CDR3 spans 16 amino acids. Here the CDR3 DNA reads TGTGCCACCAGCAAGAATCCGACAGGGGGCAATCAGCCCCAGCATTTT. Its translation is CATSKNPTGGNQPQHF.

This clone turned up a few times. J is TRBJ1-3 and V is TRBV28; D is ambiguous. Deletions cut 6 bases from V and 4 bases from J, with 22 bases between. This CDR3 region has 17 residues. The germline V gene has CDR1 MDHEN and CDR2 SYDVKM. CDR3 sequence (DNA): TGTGCCAGCAGCCTAATCGGGGTTTCGGGAGGGGGAAACACCATATATTTT. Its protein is CASSLIGVSGGGNTIYF. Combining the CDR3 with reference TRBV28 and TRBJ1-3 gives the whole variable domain DVKVTQSSRYLVKRTGEKVFLECVQDMDHENMFWYRQDPGLGLRLIYFSYDVKMKEKGDIPEGYSVSREKKERFSLILESASTNQTSMYLCASSLIGVSGGGNTIYFGEGSWLTVV.

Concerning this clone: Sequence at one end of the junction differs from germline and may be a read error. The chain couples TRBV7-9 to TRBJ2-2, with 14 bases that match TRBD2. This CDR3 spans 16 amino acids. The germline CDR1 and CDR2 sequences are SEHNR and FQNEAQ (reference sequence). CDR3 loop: CAGSMGLAGAAGELFF. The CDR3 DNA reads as TGTGCCGGCAGCATGGGACTAGCGGGAGCAGCCGGGGAGCTGTTTTTT.

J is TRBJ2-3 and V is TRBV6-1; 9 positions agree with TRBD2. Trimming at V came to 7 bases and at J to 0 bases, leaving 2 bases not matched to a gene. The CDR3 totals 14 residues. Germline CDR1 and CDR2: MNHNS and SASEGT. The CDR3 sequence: CASTLAGSTDTQYF. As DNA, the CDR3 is TGTGCCAGCACCCTAGCGGGGAGCACAGATACGCAGTATTTT.

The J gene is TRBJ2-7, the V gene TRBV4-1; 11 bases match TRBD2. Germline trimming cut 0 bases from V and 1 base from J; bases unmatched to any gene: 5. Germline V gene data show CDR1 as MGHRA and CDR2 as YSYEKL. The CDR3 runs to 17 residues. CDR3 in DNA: TGCGCCAGCAGCCAAGATACCGGGACTAGCGGATCCTACGAGCAGTACTTC. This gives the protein CASSQDTGTSGSYEQYF.

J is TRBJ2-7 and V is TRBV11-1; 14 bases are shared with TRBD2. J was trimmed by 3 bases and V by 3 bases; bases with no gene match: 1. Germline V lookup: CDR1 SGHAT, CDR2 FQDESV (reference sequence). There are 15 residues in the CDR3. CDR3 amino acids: CASSFGTSGSYEQYF. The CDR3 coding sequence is TGTGCCAGCAGCTTTGGGACTAGCGGGAGCTACGAGCAGTACTTC.

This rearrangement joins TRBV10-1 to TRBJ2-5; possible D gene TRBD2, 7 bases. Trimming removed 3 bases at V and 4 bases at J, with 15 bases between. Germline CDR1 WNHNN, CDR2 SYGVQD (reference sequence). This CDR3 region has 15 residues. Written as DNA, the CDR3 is TGCGCCAGCAGTGATAGAGGAGGGGGGGGAGAGACCCAGTACTTC. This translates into CASSDRGGGGETQYF.

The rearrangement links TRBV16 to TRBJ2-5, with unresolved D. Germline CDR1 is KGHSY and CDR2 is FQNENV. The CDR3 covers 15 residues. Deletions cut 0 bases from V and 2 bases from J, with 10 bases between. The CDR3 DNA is TGTGCCAGCAGCCAATCGGGCAATTTACAAGAGACCCAGTACTTC. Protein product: CASSQSGNLQETQYF.

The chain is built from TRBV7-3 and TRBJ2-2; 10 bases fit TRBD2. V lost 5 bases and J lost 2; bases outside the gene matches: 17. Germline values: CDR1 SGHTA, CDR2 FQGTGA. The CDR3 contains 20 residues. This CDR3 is CASSPGSSGGIPRNTGELFF. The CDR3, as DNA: TGTGCCAGCAGCCCTGGGTCTAGCGGGGGTATACCTCGTAACACCGGGGAGCTGTTTTTT.

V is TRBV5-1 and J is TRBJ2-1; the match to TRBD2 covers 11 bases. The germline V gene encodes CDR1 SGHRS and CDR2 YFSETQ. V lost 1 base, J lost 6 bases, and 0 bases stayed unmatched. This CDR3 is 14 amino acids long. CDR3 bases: TGCGCCAGCAGCTTGACTAGCGGGAGCAATGAGCAGTTCTTC. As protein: CASSLTSGSNEQFF.